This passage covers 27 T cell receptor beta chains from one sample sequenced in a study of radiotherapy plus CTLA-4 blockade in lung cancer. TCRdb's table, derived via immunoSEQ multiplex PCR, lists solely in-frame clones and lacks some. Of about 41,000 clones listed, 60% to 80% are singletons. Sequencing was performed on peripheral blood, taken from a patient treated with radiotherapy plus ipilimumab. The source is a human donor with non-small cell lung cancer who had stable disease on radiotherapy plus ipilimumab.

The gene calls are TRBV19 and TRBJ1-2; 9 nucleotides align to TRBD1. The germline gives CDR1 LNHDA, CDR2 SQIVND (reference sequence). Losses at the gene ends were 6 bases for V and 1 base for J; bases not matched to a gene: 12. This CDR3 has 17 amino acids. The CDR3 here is CASRSRGLTGGNYGYTF. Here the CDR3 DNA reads TGTGCCAGTAGGAGCCGCGGGTTGACAGGGGGTAACTATGGCTACACCTTC.

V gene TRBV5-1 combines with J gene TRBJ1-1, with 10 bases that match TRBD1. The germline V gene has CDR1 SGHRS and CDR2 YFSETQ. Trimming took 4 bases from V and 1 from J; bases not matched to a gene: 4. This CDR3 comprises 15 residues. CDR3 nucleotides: TGCGCCAGCAGCCTGGGACAGGGGAAGAACACTGAAGCTTTCTTT. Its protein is CASSLGQGKNTEAFF. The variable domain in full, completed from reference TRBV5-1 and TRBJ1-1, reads KAGVTQTPRYLIKTRGQQVTLSCSPISGHRSVSWYQQTPGQGLQFLFEYFSETQRNKGNFPGRFSGRQFSNSRSEMNVSTLELGDSALYLCASSLGQGKNTEAFFGQGTRLTVV.

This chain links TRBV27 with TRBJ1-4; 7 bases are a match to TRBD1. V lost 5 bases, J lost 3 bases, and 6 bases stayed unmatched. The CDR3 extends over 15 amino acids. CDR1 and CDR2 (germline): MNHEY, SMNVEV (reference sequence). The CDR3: CASSTRQGPNEKLFF. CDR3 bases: TGTGCCAGCAGTACACGACAGGGCCCTAATGAAAAACTGTTTTTT.

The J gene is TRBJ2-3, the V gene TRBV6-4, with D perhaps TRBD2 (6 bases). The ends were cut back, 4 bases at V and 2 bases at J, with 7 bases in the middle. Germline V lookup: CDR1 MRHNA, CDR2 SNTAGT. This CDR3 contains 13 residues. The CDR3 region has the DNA TGTGCCAGCAGTGGCGGGAACACAGATACGCAGTATTTT. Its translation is CASSGGNTDTQYF.

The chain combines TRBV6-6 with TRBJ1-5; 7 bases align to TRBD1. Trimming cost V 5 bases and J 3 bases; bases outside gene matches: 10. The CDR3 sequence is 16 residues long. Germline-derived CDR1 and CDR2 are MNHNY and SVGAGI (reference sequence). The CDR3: CASSMRQGSSNQPQHF. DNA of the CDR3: TGTGCCAGCAGTATGAGACAGGGAAGTTCCAATCAGCCCCAGCATTTT.

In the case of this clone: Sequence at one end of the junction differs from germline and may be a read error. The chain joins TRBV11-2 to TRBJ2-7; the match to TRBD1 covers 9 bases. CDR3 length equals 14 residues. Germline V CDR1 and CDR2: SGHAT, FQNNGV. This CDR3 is CASSFGDREYERYF. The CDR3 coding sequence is TGTGCCAGCAGCTTTGGGGACAGGGAGTACGAGCGGTACTTC.

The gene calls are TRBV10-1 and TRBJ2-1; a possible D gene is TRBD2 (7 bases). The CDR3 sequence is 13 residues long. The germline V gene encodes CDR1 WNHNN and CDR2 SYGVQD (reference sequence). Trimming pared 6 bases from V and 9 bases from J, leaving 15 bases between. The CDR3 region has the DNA TGCGCCAGCAGCGAGGGGGGGACTATTGAGCAGTTCTTC. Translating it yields CASSEGGTIEQFF.

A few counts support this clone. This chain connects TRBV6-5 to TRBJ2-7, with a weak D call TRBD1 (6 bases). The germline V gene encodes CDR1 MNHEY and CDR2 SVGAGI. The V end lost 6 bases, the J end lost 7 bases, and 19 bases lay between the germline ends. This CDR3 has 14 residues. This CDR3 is CASRRDIRSSEQYV. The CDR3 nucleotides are TGTGCCAGCAGAAGGGACATCAGGAGTTCGGAGCAGTACGTC.

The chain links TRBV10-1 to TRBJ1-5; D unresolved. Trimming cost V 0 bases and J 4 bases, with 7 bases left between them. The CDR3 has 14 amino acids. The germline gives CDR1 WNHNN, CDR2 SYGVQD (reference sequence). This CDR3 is CASSESGRNQPQHF. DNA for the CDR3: TGCGCCAGCAGTGAGTCGGGGAGGAATCAGCCCCAGCATTTT.

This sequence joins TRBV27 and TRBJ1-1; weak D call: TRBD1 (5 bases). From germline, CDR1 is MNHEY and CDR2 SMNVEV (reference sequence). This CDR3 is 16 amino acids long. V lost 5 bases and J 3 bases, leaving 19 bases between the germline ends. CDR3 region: CASSPIGWGSDTEAFF. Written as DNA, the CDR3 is TGTGCCAGCAGTCCCATAGGGTGGGGCTCCGACACTGAAGCTTTCTTT.

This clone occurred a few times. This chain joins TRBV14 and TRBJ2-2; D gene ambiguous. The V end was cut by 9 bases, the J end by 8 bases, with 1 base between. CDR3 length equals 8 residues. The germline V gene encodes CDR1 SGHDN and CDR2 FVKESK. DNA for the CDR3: TGTGCCAGGGGGGAGCTGTTTTTT. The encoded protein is CARGELFF.

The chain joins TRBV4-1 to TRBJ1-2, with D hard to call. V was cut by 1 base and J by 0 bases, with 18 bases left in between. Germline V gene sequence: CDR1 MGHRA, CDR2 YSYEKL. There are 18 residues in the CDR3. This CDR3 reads CASSQALNPTVANYGYTF. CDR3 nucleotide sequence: TGCGCCAGCAGCCAAGCCTTGAATCCGACGGTAGCTAACTATGGCTACACCTTC.

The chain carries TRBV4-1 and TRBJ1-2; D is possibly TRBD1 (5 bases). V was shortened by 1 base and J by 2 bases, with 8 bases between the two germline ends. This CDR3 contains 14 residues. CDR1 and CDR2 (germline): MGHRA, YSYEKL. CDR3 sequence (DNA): TGCGCCAGCAGCCAAGTAAACAGGAACTATGGCTACACCTTC. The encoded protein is CASSQVNRNYGYTF.

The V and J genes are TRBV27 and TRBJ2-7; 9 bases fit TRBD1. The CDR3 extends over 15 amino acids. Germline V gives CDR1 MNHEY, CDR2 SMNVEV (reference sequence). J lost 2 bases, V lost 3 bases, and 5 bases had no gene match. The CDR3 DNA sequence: TGTGCCAGCAGTTTCTCCGGGACAGGGCCCTACGAGCAGTACGTC. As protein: CASSFSGTGPYEQYV.

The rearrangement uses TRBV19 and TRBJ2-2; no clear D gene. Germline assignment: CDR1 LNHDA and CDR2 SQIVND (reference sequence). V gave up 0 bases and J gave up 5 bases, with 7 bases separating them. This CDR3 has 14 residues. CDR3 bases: TGTGCCAGTAGTATAGATCTGTTAACCGGGGAGCTGTTTTTT. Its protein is CASSIDLLTGELFF.

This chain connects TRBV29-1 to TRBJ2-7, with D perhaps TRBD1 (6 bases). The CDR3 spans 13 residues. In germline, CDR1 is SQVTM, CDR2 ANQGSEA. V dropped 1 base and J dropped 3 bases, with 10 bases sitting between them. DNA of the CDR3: TGCAGCGTTGAAGGGGACAATTTCTACGAGCAGTACTTC. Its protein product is CSVEGDNFYEQYF.

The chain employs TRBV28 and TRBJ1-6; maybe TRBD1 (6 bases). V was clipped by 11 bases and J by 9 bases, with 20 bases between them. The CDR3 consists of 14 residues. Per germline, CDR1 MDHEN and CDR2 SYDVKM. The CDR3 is CAFQPGGASSPLHF. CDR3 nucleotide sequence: TGTGCCTTTCAACCTGGGGGGGCGTCTTCACCCCTCCACTTT.

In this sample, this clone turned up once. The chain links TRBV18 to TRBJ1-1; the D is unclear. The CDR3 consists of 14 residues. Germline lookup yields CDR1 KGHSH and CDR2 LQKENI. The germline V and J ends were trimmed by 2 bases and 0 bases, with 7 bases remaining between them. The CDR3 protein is CASSPSGMNTEAFF. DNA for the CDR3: TGTGCCAGCTCACCATCCGGCATGAACACTGAAGCTTTCTTT.

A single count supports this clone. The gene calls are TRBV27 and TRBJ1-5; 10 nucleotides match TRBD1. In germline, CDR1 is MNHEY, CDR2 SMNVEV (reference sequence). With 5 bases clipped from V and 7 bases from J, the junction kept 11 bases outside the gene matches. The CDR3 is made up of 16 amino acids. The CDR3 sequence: CASSVFGQGGRQPQHF. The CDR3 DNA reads TGTGCCAGCAGTGTTTTCGGACAGGGGGGTCGACAGCCCCAGCATTTT.

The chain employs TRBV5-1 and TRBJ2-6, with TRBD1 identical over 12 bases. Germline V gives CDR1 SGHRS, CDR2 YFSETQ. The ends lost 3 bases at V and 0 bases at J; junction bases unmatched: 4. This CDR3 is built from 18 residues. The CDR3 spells CASSSGQGASSGANVLTF. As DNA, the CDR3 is TGCGCCAGCAGCTCGGGACAGGGGGCTTCCTCTGGGGCCAACGTCCTGACTTTC.

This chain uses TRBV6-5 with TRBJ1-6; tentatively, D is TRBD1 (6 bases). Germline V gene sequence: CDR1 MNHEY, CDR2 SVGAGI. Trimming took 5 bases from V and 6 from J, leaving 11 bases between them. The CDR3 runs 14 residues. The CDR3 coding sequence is TGTGCCAGCAGTGACAGGCAGGGTAATTCACCCCTCCACTTT. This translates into CASSDRQGNSPLHF.

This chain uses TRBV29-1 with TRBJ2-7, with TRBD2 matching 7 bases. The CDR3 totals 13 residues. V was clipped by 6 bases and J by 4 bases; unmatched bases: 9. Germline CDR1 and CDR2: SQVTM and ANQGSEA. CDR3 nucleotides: TGCAGCGTCGCCCCGGGACTACCTTACGAGCAGTACTTC. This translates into CSVAPGLPYEQYF.

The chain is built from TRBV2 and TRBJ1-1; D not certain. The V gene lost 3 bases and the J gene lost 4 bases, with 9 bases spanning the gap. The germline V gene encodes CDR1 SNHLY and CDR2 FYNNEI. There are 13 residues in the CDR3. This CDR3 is CASSDRPSTEAFF. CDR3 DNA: TGTGCCAGCAGTGACAGGCCGAGCACTGAAGCTTTCTTT.

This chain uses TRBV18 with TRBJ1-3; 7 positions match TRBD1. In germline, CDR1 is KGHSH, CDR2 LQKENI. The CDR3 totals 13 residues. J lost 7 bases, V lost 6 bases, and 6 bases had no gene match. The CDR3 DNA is TGTGCCAGCTCGCACTCCAGGGGGAACACCATATATTTT. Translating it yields CASSHSRGNTIYF.

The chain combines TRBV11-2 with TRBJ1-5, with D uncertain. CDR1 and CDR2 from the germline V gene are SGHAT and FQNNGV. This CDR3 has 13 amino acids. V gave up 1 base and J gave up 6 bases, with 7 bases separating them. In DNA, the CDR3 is TGTGCCAGCAGCTTAGTCTCGGGTCAGCCCCAGCATTTT. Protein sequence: CASSLVSGQPQHF.

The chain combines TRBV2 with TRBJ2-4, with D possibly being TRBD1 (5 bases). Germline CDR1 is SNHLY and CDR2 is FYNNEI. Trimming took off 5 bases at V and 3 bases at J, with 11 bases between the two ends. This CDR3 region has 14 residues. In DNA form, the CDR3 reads TGTGCCAGCAGTCCCACAGGTTACAAAAACATTCAGTACTTC. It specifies CASSPTGYKNIQYF. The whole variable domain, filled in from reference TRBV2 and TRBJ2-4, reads EPEVTQTPSHQVTQMGQEVILRCVPISNHLYFYWYRQILGQKVEFLVSFYNNEISEKSEIFDDQFSVERPDGSNFTLKIRSTKLEDSAMYFCASSPTGYKNIQYFGAGTRLSVL.

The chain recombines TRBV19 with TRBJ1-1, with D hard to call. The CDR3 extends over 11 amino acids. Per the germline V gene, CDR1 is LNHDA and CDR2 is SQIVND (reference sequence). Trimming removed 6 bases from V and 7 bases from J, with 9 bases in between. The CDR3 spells CASRAGGEAFF. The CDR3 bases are TGTGCCAGTAGGGCGGGTGGTGAAGCTTTCTTT. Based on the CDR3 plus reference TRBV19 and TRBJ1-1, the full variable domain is DGGITQSPKYLFRKEGQNVTLSCEQNLNHDAMYWYRQDPGQGLRLIYYSQIVNDFQKGDIAEGYSVSREKKESFPLTVTSAQKNPTAFYLCASRAGGEAFFGQGTRLTVV.